The rows below give T cell receptor beta chains drawn from one sample of a study of CD8+ T cells in alopecia areata. The data were produced by immunoSEQ multiplex PCR, yet TCRdb's version contains in-frame clones alone and is incomplete. Of 90,000 or so clones listed, around 40% are singletons. The sequencing here drew on CD8+ T cells sorted from blood, taken at week 24, from a patient treated with tofacitinib. The receptors come from a human donor with alopecia areata. The CDR3 runs from the conserved cysteine through the conserved F or W. Fields, in order: D gene, CDR3 length, J gene, V gene, clone size, CDR3 DNA, CDR3 protein. A D gene is named only where the DNA matches it firmly. A row's size may be missing; if present it is once, few, many or a size class.

d_gene: TRBD2; len: 13; j_gene: TRBJ2-1; v_gene: TRBV29-1; abundance: few; CDR3nt: TGCAGCGTGGGGACTAGCGGTTACAATGAGCAGTTCTTC; CDR3aa: CSVGTSGYNEQFF
d_gene: TRBD1; len: 15; j_gene: TRBJ2-3; v_gene: TRBV30; abundance: -; CDR3nt: TGTGCCTGGAGTGTAGGGACAGGGTTCACAGATACGCAGTATTTT; CDR3aa: CAWSVGTGFTDTQYF
d_gene: TRBD2; len: 16; j_gene: TRBJ2-7; v_gene: TRBV4-1; abundance: -; CDR3nt: TGCGCCAGCAGCCAAGATCAGCGGGAGACCACCTACGAGCAGTACTTC; CDR3aa: CASSQDQRETTYEQYF
d_gene: -; len: 17; j_gene: TRBJ2-5; v_gene: TRBV27; abundance: -; CDR3nt: TGTGCCAGCAGTTTATACCCCGGGGCACTGTCAGGAGAGACCCAGTACTTC; CDR3aa: CASSLYPGALSGETQYF
d_gene: -; len: 14; j_gene: TRBJ2-7; v_gene: TRBV30; abundance: few; CDR3nt: TGTGCCTGGTCCCGGGACACGTTCTCCTACGAGCAGTACTTC; CDR3aa: CAWSRDTFSYEQYF
d_gene: -; len: 15; j_gene: TRBJ2-3; v_gene: TRBV5-6; abundance: few; CDR3nt: TGTGCCAGCAGCTTGGTTTCCCACGTTCGGGATACGCAGTATTTT; CDR3aa: CASSLVSHVRDTQYF
d_gene: -; len: 13; j_gene: TRBJ2-2; v_gene: TRBV18; abundance: few; CDR3nt: TGTGCCAGCTCACCATCGTACACCGGGGAGCTGTTTTTT; CDR3aa: CASSPSYTGELFF
d_gene: -; len: 13; j_gene: TRBJ2-7; v_gene: TRBV10-3; abundance: -; CDR3nt: TGTGCCATCAGTAGTAAGAACACCTACGAGCAGTACTTC; CDR3aa: CAISSKNTYEQYF
d_gene: -; len: 13; j_gene: TRBJ2-1; v_gene: TRBV6-1; abundance: -; CDR3nt: TGTGCCAGCGCAAAGACATCCATGGGTGAGCAGTTCTTC; CDR3aa: CASAKTSMGEQFF
d_gene: TRBD1; len: 15; j_gene: TRBJ2-7; v_gene: TRBV30; abundance: -; CDR3nt: TGTGCCTGGAGTACTTGGGACAGGCAGTACTACGAGCAGTACTTC; CDR3aa: CAWSTWDRQYYEQYF
d_gene: TRBD2; len: 16; j_gene: TRBJ2-3; v_gene: TRBV27; abundance: few; CDR3nt: TGTGCCAGCAGAAGACTAGCGCGAGGCCGCACAGATACGCAGTATTTT; CDR3aa: CASRRLARGRTDTQYF
d_gene: -; len: 20; j_gene: TRBJ1-4; v_gene: TRBV5-1; abundance: few; CDR3nt: TGCGCCAGCAGCTTCACGCCGGACCCCCATCTCCGGGAAGGAGGTGAAAAACTGTTTTTT; CDR3aa: CASSFTPDPHLREGGEKLFF
d_gene: TRBD1; len: 13; j_gene: TRBJ2-7; v_gene: TRBV6-5; abundance: -; CDR3nt: TGTGCCAGCAGTACGCAGACAGGGCGCGAGCAGTACTTC; CDR3aa: CASSTQTGREQYF
d_gene: TRBD2; len: 12; j_gene: TRBJ2-3; v_gene: TRBV11-2; abundance: few; CDR3nt: TGTGCCAGCCTAGCGGGAGCAGATACGCAGTATTTT; CDR3aa: CASLAGADTQYF
d_gene: -; len: 13; j_gene: TRBJ2-5; v_gene: TRBV6-6; abundance: -; CDR3nt: TGTGCCAGCAGTTACTCGCGGGGAGAGACCCAGTACTTC; CDR3aa: CASSYSRGETQYF
d_gene: TRBD2; len: 15; j_gene: TRBJ2-1; v_gene: TRBV11-3; abundance: -; CDR3nt: TGTGCCAGCAGCGCTAAGCGGGAAGCAGGGAATGAGCAGTTCTTC; CDR3aa: CASSAKREAGNEQFF
d_gene: -; len: 12; j_gene: TRBJ2-2; v_gene: TRBV5-8; abundance: few; CDR3nt: TGTGCCAGCAGCCATACGACCCCGGGCTTCATTTTT; CDR3aa: CASSHTTPGFIF
d_gene: -; len: 14; j_gene: TRBJ2-2; v_gene: TRBV11-3; abundance: few; CDR3nt: TGTGCCAGCAGCCGACAGGGAGGGACCGGGGAGCTGTTTTTT; CDR3aa: CASSRQGGTGELFF
d_gene: -; len: 15; j_gene: TRBJ2-7; v_gene: TRBV6-1; abundance: -; CDR3nt: TGTGCCAGCAGTGAATTTGCACTAGCCAAGCGCGAGCAGTACTTC; CDR3aa: CASSEFALAKREQYF
d_gene: -; len: 13; j_gene: TRBJ2-2; v_gene: TRBV6-6; abundance: -; CDR3nt: TGTGCCAGCAGCCCGACTAGCACCGGGGAGCTGTTTTTT; CDR3aa: CASSPTSTGELFF
d_gene: TRBD2; len: 16; j_gene: TRBJ2-7; v_gene: TRBV29-1; abundance: -; CDR3nt: TGCAGCGTTGTCCTCGACGCTAGCGGGAGTAACCACGAGCAGTACTTC; CDR3aa: CSVVLDASGSNHEQYF
d_gene: -; len: 12; j_gene: TRBJ1-5; v_gene: TRBV27; abundance: -; CDR3nt: TGTGCCAGCAGGGAGGGCAATCAGCCCCAGCATTTT; CDR3aa: CASREGNQPQHF
d_gene: TRBD2; len: 17; j_gene: TRBJ2-4; v_gene: TRBV19; abundance: -; CDR3nt: TGTGCCAGTAGTCCAGGACTAGCGGGAGGGCCTACAAACATTCAGTACTTC; CDR3aa: CASSPGLAGGPTNIQYF
d_gene: -; len: 14; j_gene: TRBJ2-1; v_gene: TRBV7-9; abundance: -; CDR3nt: TGTGCCAGCAGCACAAGACCGGGTCGGAATGAGCAGTTCTTC; CDR3aa: CASSTRPGRNEQFF
d_gene: -; len: 14; j_gene: TRBJ1-1; v_gene: TRBV23-1; abundance: -; CDR3nt: TGCGCCAGCAGTCAATCGGAGAACGGCACTGAAGCTTTCTTT; CDR3aa: CASSQSENGTEAFF
d_gene: -; len: 13; j_gene: TRBJ2-7; v_gene: TRBV27; abundance: -; CDR3nt: TGTGCCAGCAGTTTATCGTTCGGGGTTGAGCAGTACTTC; CDR3aa: CASSLSFGVEQYF
d_gene: TRBD1; len: 14; j_gene: TRBJ2-1; v_gene: TRBV7-9; abundance: -; CDR3nt: TGTGCCACTCGACCGGGACAGGGTTCAAATGAGCAGTTCTTC; CDR3aa: CATRPGQGSNEQFF
d_gene: -; len: 14; j_gene: TRBJ2-5; v_gene: TRBV29-1; abundance: few; CDR3nt: TGCAGCGTTGTTAGTCTAGCGACCCTAGGGACCCAGTACTTC; CDR3aa: CSVVSLATLGTQYF
d_gene: -; len: 15; j_gene: TRBJ2-5; v_gene: TRBV28; abundance: -; CDR3nt: TGTGCCAGCAGTTTACCCCGGGACGGCGGGGAGACCCAGTACTTC; CDR3aa: CASSLPRDGGETQYF
d_gene: -; len: 16; j_gene: TRBJ2-3; v_gene: TRBV7-2; abundance: few; CDR3nt: TGTGCCAGCAGCCCCTACGGTTTGGCGGGCACAGATACGCAGTATTTT; CDR3aa: CASSPYGLAGTDTQYF
d_gene: TRBD2; len: 15; j_gene: TRBJ2-7; v_gene: TRBV9; abundance: -; CDR3nt: TGTGCCAGCAGCTTAAGAGCGGGGAGCCCAGACGAGCAGTACTTC; CDR3aa: CASSLRAGSPDEQYF
d_gene: TRBD1; len: 17; j_gene: TRBJ2-2; v_gene: TRBV15; abundance: -; CDR3nt: TGTGCCACCAGCAGACCATTGGGACAGCTAAACACCGGGGAGCTGTTTTTT; CDR3aa: CATSRPLGQLNTGELFF
d_gene: -; len: 11; j_gene: TRBJ1-2; v_gene: TRBV30; abundance: -; CDR3nt: TGTGCCTGGACACAAACCTATGGCTACACCTTC; CDR3aa: CAWTQTYGYTF
d_gene: -; len: 16; j_gene: TRBJ2-7; v_gene: TRBV7-2; abundance: few; CDR3nt: TGTGCCAGCAGCCCACAGTACCGGGCCCAAAGCCACGAGCAGTACTTC; CDR3aa: CASSPQYRAQSHEQYF
d_gene: -; len: 14; j_gene: TRBJ2-7; v_gene: TRBV7-2; abundance: few; CDR3nt: TGTGCCAGCAGCCCCCGGGGTACATCCTACGAGCAGTACTTC; CDR3aa: CASSPRGTSYEQYF
d_gene: -; len: 12; j_gene: TRBJ2-3; v_gene: TRBV30; abundance: -; CDR3nt: TGCGCCAGCAGTCCCAGGGGCGCGGGGCAGTATTTT; CDR3aa: CASSPRGAGQYF
d_gene: -; len: 14; j_gene: TRBJ1-1; v_gene: TRBV28; abundance: few; CDR3nt: TGTGCCAGCAGTTGGACACAGGGTGGAACTGAAGCTTTCTTT; CDR3aa: CASSWTQGGTEAFF
d_gene: -; len: 14; j_gene: TRBJ1-1; v_gene: TRBV27; abundance: once; CDR3nt: TGTGCCAGCAGTTTGGGGATTCTGGGCACTGAAGCTTTCTTT; CDR3aa: CASSLGILGTEAFF
d_gene: TRBD2; len: 16; j_gene: TRBJ2-2; v_gene: TRBV4-1; abundance: many; CDR3nt: TGCGCCAGCAGCCAAGAGCGGGAGTGGAACACCGGGGAGCTGTTTTTT; CDR3aa: CASSQEREWNTGELFF
d_gene: -; len: 11; j_gene: TRBJ2-7; v_gene: TRBV6-5; abundance: -; CDR3nt: TGTGCCAGCAGTTACTCGGGAGAGCAGTACTTC; CDR3aa: CASSYSGEQYF
d_gene: -; len: 12; j_gene: TRBJ2-2; v_gene: TRBV5-1; abundance: few; CDR3nt: TGCGCCACGGGAACCCTCACCGGGGAGCTGTTTTTT; CDR3aa: CATGTLTGELFF